The 29 T cell receptor beta chains in this list originate from one sample, sequenced in a study of T cells in women clearing cervical HPV infection. Sequencing was performed with immunoSEQ multiplex PCR; in TCRdb, only in-frame clones are kept and a portion is missing. The sample has 31,000 or so clones; the top ten hold more than 3.5%. Sequencing used blood buffy coat. These TCRs come from a woman between 18 and 70 years old with a cervical HPV16 infection that either progressed to CIN3+ or cleared (not recorded which).

As to this clone: The CDR3 end lies 3 residues beyond the end of the read and is filled in from the germline J gene. The rearrangement links TRBV5-1 to TRBJ2-7, with D possibly matching TRBD1 (6 bases). The CDR3 loop spans 14 amino acids. Germline V gives CDR1 SGHRS, CDR2 YFSETQ. V lost 3 bases and J lost 1, with 11 bases in between. CDR3 DNA (partial): TGCGCCAGCAGCTATAAGGGACAATCCTACGAG. Translated, it gives CASSYKGQSYE. The full-length CDR3 reads as CASSYKGQSYEQYF.

The DNA read from the CDR3 is TGTGCCAGCAGCCAAGATAGGAGCGGTAGCTCCTACGAG. Amino acids: CASSQDRSGSSYE. In full, the CDR3 reads CASSQDRSGSSYEQYF. V is TRBV3-1 (or the pseudogene TRBV3-2) and J is TRBJ2-7, with TRBD2 as a possible D gene (5 bases). The read gets to within 3 residues of the CDR3 end, and the germline J gene fills in the rest. V lost 0 bases to trimming and J lost 0 bases, with 12 bases between them. The CDR3 loop spans 16 amino acids. Germline V CDR1 and CDR2: LGHDT, YNNKEL (reference sequence).

Notes on this clone: The read ends 3 residues early relative to the CDR3; the germline J gene fills the gap. J is TRBJ1-2 and V is TRBV30, with D tentatively TRBD1 (5 bases). V lost 4 bases, J lost 4 bases, and 7 bases lay in between. The CDR3 is made up of 11 amino acids. Germline V gene sequence: CDR1 GTSNPN, CDR2 SVGIG (reference sequence). CDR3 bases read: TGTGCCTGGACGAGGGGCTATGGC. Translated: CAWTRGYG. The entire CDR3 protein is CAWTRGYGYTF. Supplemented by reference TRBV30 and TRBJ1-2, the full variable domain reads SQTIHQWPATLVQPVGSPLSLECTVEGTSNPNLYWYRQAAGRGLQLLFYSVGIGQISSEVPQNLSASRPQDRQFILSSKKLLLSDSGFYLCAWTRGYGYTFGSGTRLTVV.

Comments on this clone: A read error may produce the germline difference seen at one junction end. The CDR3 is cut off 3 residues early in the read; its end comes from the germline J gene. Other DNA sequences in the sample encode the same CDR3. The V gene is TRBV2, the J gene TRBJ1-3; 10 bases fit TRBD1. The CDR3 length is 16 residues. The V gene's germline CDR1 is SNHLY and CDR2 FYNNEI. The DNA read from the CDR3 is TGTGCCAGCAGTGAACGACAGGGGGCAAGGGGAAACACA. This gives the protein CASSERQGARGNT. The complete CDR3 protein is CASSERQGARGNTIYF.

A word on this clone: The read ends 3 residues shy of where the CDR3 ends; the end is completed using the germline J gene. The chain carries TRBV5-1 and TRBJ2-4; 8 nucleotides match TRBD1. The J segment lost 0 bases and the V segment lost 4 bases, leaving 9 bases of the junction unmatched. Germline loops: CDR1 SGHRS, CDR2 YFSETQ. CDR3 length: 17 residues. The sequenced part of the CDR3 DNA is TGCGCCAGCAGCCCTGGACAGGGAAACCCAGCCAAAAACATT. Its translation is CASSPGQGNPAKNI. From start to end, the CDR3 is CASSPGQGNPAKNIQYF.

With respect to this clone: Coverage ceases 3 residues before the CDR3 finishes, and the germline J gene fills in the end. This rearrangement joins TRBV19 to TRBJ2-5; TRBD1 agrees at 8 bases. The CDR3 consists of 13 residues. V lost 10 bases and J lost 7; bases outside the gene matches: 11. CDR1 LNHDA and CDR2 SQIVND come from the germline V gene (reference sequence). The CDR3 bases that were read are TGTGCCACAGGTGCAGGGGGCGCGGGGACC. This translates into CATGAGGAGT. The whole CDR3 protein reads CATGAGGAGTQYF.

For this clone: The CDR3 is cut off 3 residues early in the read; its end comes from the germline J gene. The J gene is TRBJ1-2, the V gene TRBV7-2; D is ambiguous. This CDR3 is built from 12 residues. In germline, CDR1 is SGHTA, CDR2 FQGNSA. CDR3 bases read: TGTGCCAGCAGCTTAGCGGGCTACGAC. It is translated as CASSLAGYD. The whole CDR3 sequence reads CASSLAGYDYTF.

For this clone: The missing CDR3 end, 3 residues past where the read stops, is filled in from the germline J gene. The chain carries TRBV10-3 and TRBJ1-6; no reliable D call. The CDR3 is made up of 15 amino acids. Trimming shortened V by 0 bases and J by 8 bases, and 11 bases separated the two germline ends. The V gene's germline CDR1 is ENHRY and CDR2 SYGVKD. The CDR3 bases that were read are TGTGCCATCAGTGAGTCGGTATCAGTTGATTCACCC. Protein: CAISESVSVDSP. The entire CDR3 sequence reads CAISESVSVDSPLHF.

In the case of this clone: The read comes to an end 3 residues before the CDR3 does, leaving the germline J gene to fill in the end. J is TRBJ1-2 and V is TRBV30; no clear D. The CDR3 spans 15 residues. Germline V gene lookup returns CDR1 GTSNPN and CDR2 SVGIG (reference sequence). The CDR3: CAWSSGIVGTDTYTF. The DNA read from the CDR3 is TGTGCCTGGAGTAGCGGGATCGTCGGCACAGATACC.

For this clone: The sequence runs out 3 residues before the end of the CDR3; the remainder is reconstructed from the germline J gene. The chain has TRBV5-1 and TRBJ2-5; TRBD2 matches 8 bases. J gave up 4 bases and V 4 bases, and 12 bases lay outside the gene matches. CDR3 length: 16 residues. CDR1 and CDR2 from the germline V gene are SGHRS and YFSETQ. Partial CDR3 DNA: TGCGCCAGCAGCATACCAGCGGGAGTAATGGGAGAGACC. Protein product: CASSIPAGVMGET. The entire CDR3 is CASSIPAGVMGETQYF.

As concerns this clone: Read data end 3 residues before the CDR3 end; the end is taken from the germline J gene. The V and J genes are TRBV18 and TRBJ2-3; no firm D call. Trimming removed 4 bases from V and 0 bases from J, with 14 bases in between. In germline, CDR1 is KGHSH, CDR2 LQKENI. The CDR3 is made up of 16 amino acids. The DNA read from the CDR3 is TGTGCCAGCTCACTATTTATAGAACGGAGCACAGATACG. Its protein product is CASSLFIERSTDT. The full CDR3 is CASSLFIERSTDTQYF.

About this clone itself: The observed sequence ends 3 residues before the CDR3 terminus, with the missing tail filled in from the germline J gene. The J gene is TRBJ2-1, the V gene TRBV19; TRBD2 matches at 12 bases. The CDR3 length is 16 residues. The germline CDR1 and CDR2 sequences are LNHDA and SQIVND (reference sequence). Trimming took 4 bases from V and 9 from J; bases not matched to a gene: 10. The CDR3 spells CASSNLLAGGLSEQFF. The CDR3 DNA, read in part, is TGTGCCAGTAGTAACCTTCTAGCGGGAGGGCTCAGTGAG. The whole variable domain, filled in from reference TRBV19 and TRBJ2-1, reads DGGITQSPKYLFRKEGQNVTLSCEQNLNHDAMYWYRQDPGQGLRLIYYSQIVNDFQKGDIAEGYSVSREKKESFPLTVTSAQKNPTAFYLCASSNLLAGGLSEQFFGPGTRLTVL.

As concerns this clone: The missing CDR3 end, 3 residues past where the read stops, is filled in from the germline J gene. V gene TRBV7-8 combines with J gene TRBJ2-2, with a tentative D call TRBD2 (6 bases). CDR3 size: 16 residues. Germline loops: CDR1 SGHVS, CDR2 FQNEAQ. The CDR3 protein is CASSLGEVRANEKLFF. CDR3 DNA, as far as it was read: TGTGCCAGCAGCTTAGGGGAGGTGCGGGCTAATGAAAAG. The full variable domain, with the rest looked up from reference TRBV7-8 and TRBJ2-2, is GAGVSQSPRYKVAKRGQDVALRCDPISGHVSLFWYQQALGQGPEFLTYFQNEAQLDKSGLPSDRFFAERPEGSVSTLKIQRTQQEDSAVYLCASSLGEVRANEKLFFGEGSRLTVL.

As for this clone: The read is 3 residues too short to cover the CDR3 end, so that end is filled in from the germline J gene. The chain recombines TRBV2 with TRBJ1-5; TRBD1 matches 9 bases. Trimming cost V 2 bases and J 7 bases; bases outside gene matches: 9. The CDR3 sequence is 16 residues long. Germline V gene data show CDR1 as SNHLY and CDR2 as FYNNEI. CDR3 DNA, as far as it was read: TGTGCCAGCAGTGAAAGGACAGGGGTGATGGAGCAGCCC. It translates to CASSERTGVMEQP. From start to end, the CDR3 is CASSERTGVMEQPQHF.

In the case of this clone: The read halts 3 residues ahead of the CDR3 end, with the missing end drawn from the germline J gene. J is TRBJ1-4 and V is TRBV5-1; 7 bases fit TRBD1. The CDR3 extends over 15 amino acids. Trimming took 4 bases from V and 4 from J; bases not matched to a gene: 7. Germline V gene data show CDR1 as SGHRS and CDR2 as YFSETQ. CDR3 DNA, as far as it was read: TGCGCCAGCAGCCCCGAGACAGGGCATAATGAAAAA. The encoded protein is CASSPETGHNEK. The full CDR3 protein is CASSPETGHNEKLFF.

Note on this clone: The sequenced fragment ends 3 residues before the CDR3 boundary, so the rest is inferred from the germline J gene. The chain couples TRBV30 to TRBJ2-1, with TRBD2 matching over 11 bases. Looked up from germline, CDR1 is GTSNPN and CDR2 is SVGIG (reference sequence). V lost 0 bases and J lost 5; bases outside the gene matches: 6. This CDR3 comprises 16 residues. The CDR3 spells CAWSVRGTSGHNEQFF. The DNA read from the CDR3 is TGTGCCTGGAGTGTACGAGGGACTAGCGGACACAATGAG.

A note on this clone: The CDR3 extends 3 residues past the end of the read, so its final part is completed from the germline J gene. The rearrangement links TRBV6-4 to TRBJ1-2, with 9 positions matching TRBD1. Germline V lookup: CDR1 MRHNA, CDR2 SNTAGT. The CDR3 contains 17 residues. The V and J ends lost 0 bases and 0 bases, in that order; junction bases with no gene match: 5. The CDR3 loop is CASSDSRTGEANYGYTF. CDR3 bases read: TGTGCCAGCAGTGACTCCCGGACAGGGGAGGCTAACTATGGC.

About this clone: The read ends 3 residues shy of where the CDR3 ends; the end is completed using the germline J gene. The chain links TRBV4-2 to TRBJ2-5, with D tentatively TRBD2 (7 bases). CDR1 is LGHNA and CDR2 is YNFKEQ in the germline V gene. The CDR3 covers 20 residues. The V and J ends lost 4 bases and 4 bases respectively, with 31 bases between them. CDR3 sequence: CASSPHPRLGGARGGETQYF. CDR3 DNA, as far as it was read: TGTGCCAGCAGCCCGCACCCTAGGTTGGGGGGGGCCAGGGGCGGAGAGACC.

Turning to this clone: The observed sequence ends 3 residues before the CDR3 terminus, with the missing tail filled in from the germline J gene. This chain connects TRBV11-2 to TRBJ2-3; the D gene is possibly TRBD1 (5 bases). The CDR3 is 15 residues long. Looked up from germline, CDR1 is SGHAT and CDR2 is FQNNGV. Here the CDR3 reads CASSPGQGPQETQYF. The CDR3 bases that were read are TGTGCCAGCAGCCCAGGCCAGGGTCCCCAAGAGACG.

On this clone: The read is 3 residues too short to cover the CDR3 end, so that end is filled in from the germline J gene. The rearrangement uses TRBV20-1 and TRBJ1-5, with D uncertain. This CDR3 has 14 residues. V was pared by 6 bases and J by 5 bases, with 17 bases between. Germline V lookup: CDR1 DFQATT, CDR2 SNEGSKA (reference sequence). The part of the CDR3 DNA that was read is TGCAGTGCCCTAGTTCCGGCGCCCGATCAGCCC. Translated, it gives CSALVPAPDQP. The whole CDR3 sequence reads CSALVPAPDQPQHF.

As regards this clone: The observed sequence ends 3 residues before the CDR3 terminus, with the missing tail filled in from the germline J gene. The V call is TRBV7-2, the J call TRBJ2-1; the D is unclear. Germline lookup yields CDR1 SGHTA and CDR2 FQGNSA. Trimming stripped 3 bases from V and 2 bases from J, with 11 bases between. This CDR3 region has 15 residues. Partial CDR3 DNA: TGTGCCAGCAGCTTCCCGGGTCGAACCTACAATGAG. Its protein is CASSFPGRTYNE. The full CDR3 reads CASSFPGRTYNEQFF.

Details on this clone: One end of the junction varies from germline; a read error may be responsible. The sequence runs out 3 residues before the end of the CDR3; the remainder is reconstructed from the germline J gene. The V call is TRBV10-3, the J call TRBJ2-7; D not certain. Germline V CDR1 and CDR2: ENHRY, SYGVKD. The length of the CDR3 is 13 residues. CDR3 bases read: TGTGCCATCAGTCCGGCAGACTCCGACGAG. This gives the protein CAISPADSDE. The complete CDR3 reads CAISPADSDEQYF.

Worth noting for this clone: The read ends 3 residues early relative to the CDR3; the germline J gene fills the gap. J is TRBJ1-5 and V is TRBV19; D unresolved. This CDR3 has 15 residues. With 3 bases removed from V and 5 bases from J, the gap between germline ends came to 14 bases. Germline V lookup: CDR1 LNHDA, CDR2 SQIVND (reference sequence). The CDR3 loop reads CASSIGFLRDQPQHF. The part of the CDR3 DNA that was read is TGTGCCAGTAGTATTGGTTTTCTAAGGGATCAGCCC.

With respect to this clone: The observed sequence ends 3 residues before the CDR3 terminus, with the missing tail filled in from the germline J gene. This sequence joins TRBV20-1 and TRBJ2-5; D perhaps matches TRBD1 (6 bases). CDR1 and CDR2 from the germline V gene are DFQATT and SNEGSKA (reference sequence). V lost 3 bases and J 3 bases, leaving 14 bases between the germline ends. This CDR3 comprises 14 residues. The CDR3 protein is CSASPRRQEETQYF. Partial CDR3 DNA: TGCAGTGCTAGCCCCCGGCGACAGGAAGAGACC.

For this clone: The read gets to within 3 residues of the CDR3 end, and the germline J gene fills in the rest. The rearrangement joins TRBV19 to TRBJ2-7; D is perhaps TRBD1 (7 bases). The germline V gene has CDR1 LNHDA and CDR2 SQIVND (reference sequence). The CDR3 extends over 16 amino acids. V was pared by 5 bases and J by 3 bases, with 20 bases between. CDR3 DNA (partial): TGTGCCAGTAGTCCGGGAACAGGGGCGGACTACTACGAG. It encodes CASSPGTGADYYE. The entire CDR3 protein is CASSPGTGADYYEQYF. The complete variable domain, with remaining parts taken from reference TRBV19 and TRBJ2-7, reads DGGITQSPKYLFRKEGQNVTLSCEQNLNHDAMYWYRQDPGQGLRLIYYSQIVNDFQKGDIAEGYSVSREKKESFPLTVTSAQKNPTAFYLCASSPGTGADYYEQYFGPGTRLTVT.

Turning to this clone: The read gets to within 3 residues of the CDR3 end, and the germline J gene fills in the rest. This sequence joins TRBV6-2 or TRBV6-3 and TRBJ2-2; tentatively, D is TRBD1 (6 bases). CDR1 and CDR2 from the germline V gene are MNHEY and SVGEGT. The V and J ends lost 8 bases and 8 bases respectively, with 12 bases between them. The CDR3 length is 12 residues. Incomplete CDR3 DNA: TGTGCCAGCTCCCAGGGGATGGGGGAG. The encoded protein is CASSQGMGE. The entire CDR3 sequence reads CASSQGMGELFF.

On this clone itself: The CDR3 extends 3 residues past the end of the read, so its final part is completed from the germline J gene. The J gene is TRBJ2-1, the V gene TRBV6-2 or TRBV6-3, with 9 bases identical to TRBD2. The CDR3 runs to 14 residues. Germline CDR1 is MNHEY and CDR2 is SVGEGT. The V gene end was trimmed by 7 bases and the J gene end by 1 base; junction bases not matched to a gene: 2. The DNA read from the CDR3 is TGTGCCAGCAACGCGGGGGGGTCCTACAATGAG. This sequence encodes CASNAGGSYNE. The full CDR3 protein is CASNAGGSYNEQFF.

A word on this clone: The read ends 3 residues shy of where the CDR3 ends; the end is completed using the germline J gene. V and J are TRBV20-1 and TRBJ2-5, with TRBD2 identical over 11 bases. The CDR3 totals 13 residues. Germline V lookup: CDR1 DFQATT, CDR2 SNEGSKA (reference sequence). V lost 3 bases and J lost 7; bases outside the gene matches: 4. The CDR3 DNA, read in part, is TGCAGTGCTAGGCCACTAGCGGGGGTGACC. Translation gives CSARPLAGVT. The CDR3 in full is CSARPLAGVTQYF.

A note on this clone: With the read ending 3 residues before the CDR3 end, the germline J gene is used to fill in that end. V gene TRBV6-4 combines with J gene TRBJ2-4; a weak D match, TRBD2 (5 bases). The CDR3 runs to 14 residues. Germline V gives CDR1 MRHNA, CDR2 SNTAGT. Deletions cut 3 bases from V and 8 bases from J, with 14 bases between. The sequenced part of the CDR3 DNA is TGTGCCAGCAGTGAAGGCGGCGGGTCAGACATT. It translates to CASSEGGGSDI. The entire CDR3 protein is CASSEGGGSDIQYF.